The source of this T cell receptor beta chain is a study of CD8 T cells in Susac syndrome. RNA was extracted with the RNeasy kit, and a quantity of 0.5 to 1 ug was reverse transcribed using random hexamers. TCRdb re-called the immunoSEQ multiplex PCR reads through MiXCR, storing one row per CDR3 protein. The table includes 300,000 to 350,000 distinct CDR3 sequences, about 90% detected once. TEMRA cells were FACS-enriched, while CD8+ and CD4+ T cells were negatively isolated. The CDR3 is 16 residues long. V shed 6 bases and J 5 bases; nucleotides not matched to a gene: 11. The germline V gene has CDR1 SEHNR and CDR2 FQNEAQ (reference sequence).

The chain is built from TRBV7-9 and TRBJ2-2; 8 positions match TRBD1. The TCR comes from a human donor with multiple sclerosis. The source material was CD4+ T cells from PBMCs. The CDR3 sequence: CASRDDRGMLTGELFF. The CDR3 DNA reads TGTGCCAGCAGAGACGACAGGGGAATGTTGACCGGGGAGCTGTTTTTT.